This TCR beta chain originates from a study of blood T cell repertoires in COVID-19. Across the whole study: Samples of COVID-19 (acute and convalescent) were obtained from the United States, Italy and Spain.

Repertoires were generated with immunoSEQ multiplex PCR, while TCRdb's copy carries only in-frame clones and drops some. The sample has tens of thousands of clones, about 80% seen once; the top ten hold around 9.6%. Input material: peripheral blood. The receptor's source is a man older than 75 with COVID-19, enrolled during active disease.

The CDR3 sequence is CASSVRSGFAGEKLFF. The CDR3 nucleotides are TGTGCCAGCAGCGTACGTTCGGGGTTCGCAGGCGAAAAACTGTTTTTT. The V and J genes are TRBV9 and TRBJ1-4; unclear D gene. The V gene lost 1 base and the J gene lost 8 bases, with 18 bases spanning the gap. Germline V CDR1 and CDR2: SGDLS, YYNGEE. CDR3 length equals 16 residues.